This TCR beta chain was sequenced for a study of post-analysis software for immune sequencing data. The overall study: Several disease courses (relapsing-remitting, secondary progressive and progressive-relapsing) of multiple sclerosis were included.

Overall study findings and caveats: F-measure co-clustering was strong for batch-matched samples. Relative to controls, patients had about five TRBV segments at higher frequency, with TRBV5-6, TRBV5-1 and TRBV20-1 among these.

Germline CDR1 reads MNHEY; CDR2 reads SVGEGT. The trim removed 5 bases at V and 2 bases at J, leaving 5 bases unmatched. This CDR3 is built from 15 residues. About this clonotype: The antigen is unknown.

TCR beta cDNA libraries had unique molecular identifiers. TCRdb re-called the PCR reads through MiXCR, storing one row per CDR3 protein. Among a few hundred thousand distinct CDR3 sequences, roughly 35% were seen once, and the ten largest hold around an eighth. The sample comprised blood. The rearrangement uses TRBV6-2 or TRBV6-3 and TRBJ2-7, with TRBD2 identical over 11 bases. The clonotype was recovered from a girl aged 5 to 17 with multiple sclerosis. CDR3 residues: CASSNPGLAAYEQYF. Written as DNA, the CDR3 is TGTGCCAGCAGTAATCCGGGACTAGCGGCCTACGAGCAGTACTTC.